This T cell receptor (beta chain) comes out of a study of T cell changes during pregnancy in multiple sclerosis. CDR3 length: 18 amino acids. V lost 4 bases, J lost 5 bases, and 26 bases lay in between. Germline V CDR1 and CDR2: MGHDK, SYGVNS. The assay was immunoSEQ multiplex PCR, and TCRdb's table has in-frame clones only and misses some. The data contain 98,000 or so clones, around 93% of them singletons. V gene TRBV25-1 combines with J gene TRBJ2-5, with D tentatively TRBD2 (7 bases). The specimen comprised peripheral blood, sampled after pregnancy. The sequence was collected from a female donor with multiple sclerosis, enrolled in a pregnancy study. CDR3 sequence reads: CASSAQQKGQRGWETQYF. As DNA, the CDR3 is TGTGCCAGCAGTGCGCAACAGAAAGGACAGCGGGGTTGGGAGACCCAGTACTTC.